This T cell receptor (beta chain) stems from a study of quantifying T cell responses using KT2 cells. Study background: TCR alpha and beta constant-region primers primed reverse transcription of RNA. Under optimum conditions, T4 ligation efficiency was estimated at more than 9.5%. A predetermined fluorescence threshold ended the second PCR, run as a qPCR.

The cDNA 3' end received a ligated oligonucleotide with a UMI. An equimolar mix of RC1.1 and RC1.2 primed the beta chain across TRBC1 and TRBC2. From the second PCR onward, TCR alpha and beta chains were processed separately. TCRdb processed the UMI-ligation and nested PCR reads anew with MiXCR; each CDR3 protein has one entry. The sample has 45,000 to 65,000 distinct CDR3 sequences, around an eighth seen once. Trimming took 1 base from V and 8 from J, leaving 9 bases between them. The germline V gene has CDR1 SGHTA and CDR2 FQGNSA. The CDR3 has 13 residues. This clonotype was observed a handful of times.

Input material: PBMCs spiked with cells of the T cell clone KT2. The receptor comes from a human donor. The V gene is TRBV7-2, the J gene TRBJ2-1; D remains ambiguous. The CDR3 DNA reads TGTGCCAGCAGCTTAGTAAGGATGGATGAGCAGTTCTTC. Translated: CASSLVRMDEQFF.